This T cell receptor (beta chain) is from a study of cytomegalovirus exposure and HLA in healthy donors. Study results and caveats: A prior analysis recorded that most TCR beta V segments were productive about 87% or about 30% of the time. The study put 150 to 200 TCR beta chains on its list as cytomegalovirus-associated. TCR beta sequences numbering 16,951 were associated with HLA alleles at 0.05 false discovery rate in a later analysis.

It was with 60 Vbeta and 13 Jbeta primers that the PCR ran. Here immunoSEQ multiplex PCR was the method, and the copy in TCRdb shows in-frame clones only, minus some. This repertoire comprises more than 140,000 clones; its ten largest clones make up 2% to 2.5%. After removal of 0 bases from V and 2 bases from J, the junction contained 10 bases not matched to a gene. This CDR3 contains 19 residues. CDR1 GTSNPN and CDR2 SVGIG come from the germline V gene (reference sequence). These donors counted as nominally healthy when sampled, but unrecorded immune exposures were likely. In the case of this clone: The antigen remains undetermined.

The chain combines TRBV30 with TRBJ2-2; 12 bases fit TRBD2. The receptor was derived from a young woman in good health and CMV-seronegative. The material sequenced was PBMCs. CDR3 loop: CAWSVWMTSGSANTGELFF. CDR3 nucleotide sequence: TGTGCCTGGAGTGTATGGATGACTAGCGGGAGTGCTAACACCGGGGAGCTGTTTTTT.